Presented here are 29 T cell receptor beta chains from one specimen sequenced in a study of shared clonotypes between healthy human individuals. Sequenced by immunoSEQ multiplex PCR; TCRdb stores in-frame clones only, minus some. The sample has millions of clones, about 93% seen once. Positively selected for CCR7, the CD45RO-negative cells used as naive CD8 cells excluded terminally differentiated effector memory CD45RA+ cells. Sequencing was carried out using naive CD8+ T cells from PBMCs. The receptors stem from a young man in good health. Some clones in this sample may be carry-over from other donors' samples.

CDR3 DNA sequence: TGCGCCAGCAGGGACAGGGCAGATCAGCCCCAGCATTTT. It is translated as CASRDRADQPQHF. The chain is built from TRBV5-1 and TRBJ1-5; 8 bases fit TRBD1. Germline CDR1 is SGHRS and CDR2 is YFSETQ. CDR3 length equals 13 residues. V dropped 5 bases and J dropped 5; count of bases not matched to a gene: 3.

Here the CDR3 DNA reads TGTGCCAGCAACCGGCAGGGATGGTACGAGCAGTACTTC. It codes for CASNRQGWYEQYF. The chain joins TRBV7-9 to TRBJ2-7; possibly TRBD1 for D (5 bases). This CDR3 is 13 amino acids long. Trimming pared 7 bases from V and 4 bases from J, leaving 14 bases between. Germline V gene lookup returns CDR1 SEHNR and CDR2 FQNEAQ (reference sequence).

This chain's CDR3 is CATPYGETYTEAFF. CDR3 bases: TGTGCCACCCCCTACGGGGAAACGTACACTGAAGCTTTCTTT. The chain uses TRBV2 and TRBJ1-1; the D is unclear. Between the trimmed V and J ends, which lost 10 bases and 3 bases, there was a span of 18 bases. Germline values: CDR1 SNHLY, CDR2 FYNNEI. The CDR3 is made up of 14 amino acids.

This chain connects TRBV7-8 to TRBJ1-1; D is ambiguous. This CDR3 comprises 14 residues. CDR1 is SGHVS, CDR2 FQNEAQ, per germline. V was cut by 2 bases and J by 2 bases, with 9 bases left in between. The chain's CDR3 is CASSLWSANTEAFF. DNA of the CDR3: TGTGCCAGCAGCTTATGGTCAGCAAACACTGAAGCTTTCTTT.

This clone was detected once. V gene TRBV6-5 combines with J gene TRBJ2-7; D not resolved. In germline, CDR1 is MNHEY, CDR2 SVGAGI. The CDR3 consists of 12 residues. V lost 3 bases and J 7 bases, leaving 10 bases between the germline ends. CDR3 region: CASSYHAEEQYF. The CDR3 DNA reads as TGTGCCAGCAGTTATCACGCCGAAGAGCAGTACTTC.

This clone was observed a single time. The V call is TRBV27, the J call TRBJ2-3; D unclear. The germline V and J ends were trimmed by 3 bases and 11 bases, with 18 bases remaining between them. The CDR3 contains 14 residues. CDR1 and CDR2 (germline): MNHEY, SMNVEV (reference sequence). The CDR3: CASSFLDFPLGQYF. In nucleotides, the CDR3 is TGTGCCAGCAGTTTTCTAGACTTCCCTCTCGGGCAGTATTTT.

This chain links TRBV7-9 with TRBJ2-1; TRBD2 agrees at 7 bases. The CDR3 loop spans 14 amino acids. Germline assignment: CDR1 SEHNR and CDR2 FQNEAQ (reference sequence). The ends lost 0 bases at V and 5 bases at J; junction bases unmatched: 1. The CDR3 DNA is TGTGCCAGCAGCTTAGCGGGACTAAACAATGAGCAGTTCTTC. Translation gives CASSLAGLNNEQFF.

Notes on this clone: The same CDR3 also results from other DNA sequences found in this sample. The chain joins TRBV11-2 to TRBJ2-7; 7 bases map to TRBD1. The CDR3 sequence is 14 residues long. Looked up from germline, CDR1 is SGHAT and CDR2 is FQNNGV. V lost 4 bases, J lost 2 bases, and 5 bases stayed unmatched. The CDR3 nucleotides read TGTGCCAGCAGCTCCCGGGACAGTACCTACGAGCAGTACTTC. Protein product: CASSSRDSTYEQYF.

This clone has just one count. This chain connects TRBV2 to TRBJ2-7; 7 nucleotides agree with TRBD1. The CDR3 contains 14 residues. V shed 7 bases, J shed 1 base, and the junction held 7 bases outside the gene matches. The germline gives CDR1 SNHLY, CDR2 FYNNEI. The CDR3, as DNA: TGTGCCAGCAAATCAGGGGGTGAATCCTACGAGCAGTACTTC. This encodes CASKSGGESYEQYF.

J is TRBJ2-7 and V is TRBV10-3, with a possible D match to TRBD2 (5 bases). CDR1 and CDR2 from the germline V gene are ENHRY and SYGVKD. The CDR3 sequence is 12 residues long. Deletions cut 9 bases from V and 2 bases from J, with 11 bases between. The CDR3: CAIGGPTYEQYF. In DNA, the CDR3 is TGTGCCATTGGCGGGCCCACCTACGAGCAGTACTTC.

V gene TRBV7-9 combines with J gene TRBJ2-7; maybe TRBD2 (7 bases). Germline CDR1 SEHNR, CDR2 FQNEAQ (reference sequence). This CDR3 is built from 17 residues. V lost 4 bases, J lost 5 bases, and 24 bases lay in between. Here the CDR3 DNA reads TGTGCCAGCAGCTCCAACGGCGGTGGTCGGGGGGCAGACGAGCAGTACTTC. Its translation: CASSSNGGGRGADEQYF.

The chain has TRBV5-3 and TRBJ1-2, with D unresolved. TRBV5-3 has ORF status, its function being uncertain. Trimming pared 0 bases from V and 6 bases from J, leaving 18 bases between. The CDR3 has 16 amino acids. CDR3 residues: CARSLDLTIPSHGYTF. The CDR3 nucleotides read TGTGCCAGAAGCTTGGATTTAACAATTCCGTCTCATGGCTACACCTTC.

This chain uses TRBV29-1 with TRBJ2-1; TRBD2 is a possible D gene (6 bases). Germline CDR1 SQVTM, CDR2 ANQGSEA. The CDR3 sequence is 15 residues long. V was shortened by 0 bases and J by 5 bases, with 14 bases between the two germline ends. DNA of the CDR3: TGCAGCGTTGAAGATAGACTAGTCGGTGACAATGAGCAGTTCTTC. Translating gives CSVEDRLVGDNEQFF.

This clone has only one observation. This chain joins TRBV27 and TRBJ2-7; 7 bases map to TRBD1. The CDR3 consists of 16 residues. CDR1 MNHEY and CDR2 SMNVEV come from the germline V gene (reference sequence). Trimming removed 4 bases from V and 3 bases from J; junction bases left unmatched: 12. The CDR3 here is CASSSIKGQDYYEQYF. The CDR3 DNA reads as TGTGCCAGCAGTTCGATCAAAGGACAGGATTACTACGAGCAGTACTTC.

V usage is TRBV2 and J usage is TRBJ2-3, with TRBD2 matching over 8 bases. The CDR3 length is 16 residues. Per the germline V gene, CDR1 is SNHLY and CDR2 is FYNNEI. V lost 8 bases to trimming and J lost 4 bases; unmatched junction nucleotides: 14. The chain's CDR3 is CASPGGQGAGSDTQYF. For the CDR3, the DNA is TGTGCCAGCCCGGGGGGGCAGGGCGCAGGGTCAGATACGCAGTATTTT.

V usage is TRBV10-3 and J usage is TRBJ1-1; D is uncertain. V shed 0 bases and J shed 0 bases, with 11 bases lying between them. The CDR3 is made up of 16 amino acids. The germline gives CDR1 ENHRY, CDR2 SYGVKD. The CDR3 here is CAISESWESLNTEAFF. The CDR3 bases are TGTGCCATCAGTGAGTCGTGGGAGTCGCTGAACACTGAAGCTTTCTTT.

The gene calls are TRBV7-2 and TRBJ2-7; possible D gene TRBD2, 6 bases. V lost 5 bases to trimming and J lost 6 bases, with 23 bases between them. CDR3 length: 16 amino acids. In germline, CDR1 is SGHTA, CDR2 FQGNSA. For the CDR3, the DNA is TGTGCCAGCAGCCCCCAGCGGGTATTAAGTCCGGGCGAGCAGTACTTC. Amino acid sequence: CASSPQRVLSPGEQYF.

The J gene is TRBJ1-2, the V gene TRBV11-2; D unclear. Germline CDR1 SGHAT, CDR2 FQNNGV. The CDR3 is 16 amino acids. Trimming pared 1 base from V and 8 bases from J, leaving 20 bases between. The CDR3 DNA follows: TGTGCCAGCAGCTTAGGAACTTGGCGAGGGTTTGAGGGCTACACCTTC. It specifies CASSLGTWRGFEGYTF.

The chain carries TRBV4-1 and TRBJ1-4, with 9 bases that match TRBD1. Germline V lookup: CDR1 MGHRA, CDR2 YSYEKL. V shed 4 bases and J 7 bases; nucleotides not matched to a gene: 7. This CDR3 is 15 amino acids long. The CDR3 here is CASSLRPGQGEKLFF. The CDR3 bases are TGCGCCAGCAGCCTACGGCCGGGACAGGGTGAAAAACTGTTTTTT.

The chain couples TRBV7-9 to TRBJ2-7; D is uncertain. Per the germline V gene, CDR1 is SEHNR and CDR2 is FQNEAQ (reference sequence). This CDR3 is 13 amino acids long. V was clipped by 5 bases and J by 2 bases, with 10 bases between them. The CDR3 is CASSTSGAYEQYF. The CDR3 region has the DNA TGTGCCAGCAGCACGTCTGGAGCCTACGAGCAGTACTTC.

The rearrangement joins TRBV7-9 to TRBJ2-7; D might be TRBD1 (7 bases). This CDR3 spans 14 amino acids. Trimming took 7 bases from V and 3 from J, leaving 16 bases between them. Germline V gene sequence: CDR1 SEHNR, CDR2 FQNEAQ (reference sequence). CDR3 loop: CASNQGGLLYEQYF. Written as DNA, the CDR3 is TGTGCCAGCAACCAGGGGGGCTTACTCTACGAGCAGTACTTC. Supplemented by reference TRBV7-9 and TRBJ2-7, the full variable domain reads DTGVSQNPRHKITKRGQNVTFRCDPISEHNRLYWYRQTLGQGPEFLTYFQNEAQLEKSRLLSDRFSAERPKGSFSTLEIQRTEQGDSAMYLCASNQGGLLYEQYFGPGTRLTVT.

This chain uses TRBV11-1 with TRBJ1-1; D is perhaps TRBD1 (5 bases). Trimming pared 2 bases from V and 3 bases from J, leaving 10 bases between. This CDR3 spans 14 amino acids. Per germline, CDR1 SGHAT and CDR2 FQDESV (reference sequence). The CDR3 loop is CASSLQGYHTEAFF. CDR3 DNA: TGTGCCAGCAGCTTACAGGGTTATCACACTGAAGCTTTCTTT.

The V gene is TRBV9, the J gene TRBJ1-1; D may be TRBD1 (5 bases). This CDR3 comprises 16 residues. Trimming left V 3 bases short and J 1 base short, with 16 bases between. The germline V gene has CDR1 SGDLS and CDR2 YYNGEE. The CDR3 DNA sequence: TGTGCCAGCAGCGCTAACAGACAGATCTCGAACACTGAAGCTTTCTTT. It specifies CASSANRQISNTEAFF.

Remarks on this clone: This same CDR3 is encoded by further DNA sequences in the sample. The CDR3 sequence: CASSPGLAGEQYF. Written as DNA, the CDR3 is TGCGCCAGCAGCCCCGGACTAGCGGGGGAGCAGTACTTC. The chain joins TRBV4-1 to TRBJ2-7; TRBD2 matches 12 bases. Germline assignment: CDR1 MGHRA and CDR2 YSYEKL. The CDR3 runs to 13 residues. J gave up 7 bases and V 4 bases, and 2 bases lay outside the gene matches.

The chain is built from TRBV25-1 and TRBJ1-2; D ambiguous. CDR1 is MGHDK and CDR2 is SYGVNS in the germline V gene. CDR3 length: 12 amino acids. Trimming removed 3 bases from V and 5 bases from J, with 7 bases in between. The CDR3 is CASSDLGYGYTF. For the CDR3, the DNA is TGTGCCAGCAGTGACTTGGGATATGGCTACACCTTC.

The genes are TRBV6-9 and TRBJ1-3; D not resolved. Germline CDR1 and CDR2: MNHGY and SVAAGI. The V and J ends lost 5 bases and 2 bases respectively, with 19 bases between them. The CDR3 covers 17 residues. CDR3 bases: TGTGCCAGCAGTCGATGGACCGCCGTTATCCCTGGAAACACCATATATTTT. It is translated as CASSRWTAVIPGNTIYF.

This clone was found a few times. V and J are TRBV6-5 and TRBJ1-4; unclear D gene. The CDR3 length is 16 residues. The germline V and J ends were trimmed by 0 bases and 7 bases, with 15 bases remaining between them. Germline V gene sequence: CDR1 MNHEY, CDR2 SVGAGI. CDR3 bases: TGTGCCAGCAGTTACTCGATGGAGGCGGCGGGTGAAAAACTGTTTTTT. Protein product: CASSYSMEAAGEKLFF.

The chain combines TRBV6-1 with TRBJ2-7; D is uncertain. V was cut by 3 bases and J by 3 bases, with 9 bases left in between. Germline values: CDR1 MNHNS, CDR2 SASEGT. The CDR3 sequence is 13 residues long. The CDR3 DNA follows: TGTGCCAGCAGTGAGGGGTACCTCTACGAGCAGTACTTC. Encoded protein: CASSEGYLYEQYF.

V usage is TRBV6-6 and J usage is TRBJ2-7; D possibly matches TRBD1 or TRBD2 (5 bases each). Looked up from germline, CDR1 is MNHNY and CDR2 is SVGAGI (reference sequence). Trimming took 6 bases from V and 2 from J, leaving 14 bases between them. CDR3 size: 14 residues. The CDR3 reads CASSNRDETYEQYF. As DNA, the CDR3 is TGTGCCAGCAGCAACCGGGACGAGACCTACGAGCAGTACTTC.